The 19 T cell receptor beta chains below come from one sample, sequenced in a study of blood T cell repertoires in COVID-19. Measured with immunoSEQ multiplex PCR; TCRdb has only the in-frame clones, and not every one. The repertoire holds 60,000 or so clones, with around four fifths as singletons. The specimen sequenced was peripheral blood. These receptors were obtained from a man aged 25 to 40 with COVID-19, enrolled during active disease.

The rearrangement uses TRBV20-1 and TRBJ1-1; no definite D call. The CDR3 sequence is 13 residues long. V gave up 3 bases and J gave up 0 bases, with 8 bases separating them. Germline V gene sequence: CDR1 DFQATT, CDR2 SNEGSKA (reference sequence). The CDR3 DNA sequence: TGCAGTGCTAGTAGGCGGATGAACACTGAAGCTTTCTTT. Its protein is CSASRRMNTEAFF.

This sequence joins TRBV5-5 and TRBJ2-7; the match to TRBD2 covers 8 bases. The V and J ends lost 4 bases and 3 bases, in that order; junction bases with no gene match: 6. Germline V gene data show CDR1 as SGHKS and CDR2 as YYEKEE (reference sequence). The CDR3 length is 14 residues. DNA for the CDR3: TGTGCCAGCAGCCTGTACGGGACTAGCTACGAGCAGTACTTC. Translation: CASSLYGTSYEQYF.

The chain employs TRBV6-5 and TRBJ1-1, with TRBD1 as a possible D gene (5 bases). This CDR3 has 14 residues. Germline CDR1 MNHEY, CDR2 SVGAGI. With 7 bases removed from V and 1 base from J, the gap between germline ends came to 13 bases. This CDR3 reads CASISGTSNTEAFF. The CDR3, as DNA: TGTGCCAGCATTTCCGGGACTTCGAACACTGAAGCTTTCTTT.

This chain links TRBV3-1 (or the pseudogene TRBV3-2) with TRBJ2-7; D is perhaps TRBD1 (6 bases). The V gene's germline CDR1 is LGHDT and CDR2 YNNKEL (reference sequence). The V end was cut by 1 base, the J end by 4 bases, with 14 bases between. The CDR3 sequence is 15 residues long. The chain's CDR3 is CASSQVRGTTYEQYF. The CDR3 DNA sequence: TGTGCCAGCAGCCAAGTAAGGGGGACAACTTACGAGCAGTACTTC.

The chain uses TRBV4-1 and TRBJ1-4, with a possible D match to TRBD1 (6 bases). The CDR3 is 14 amino acids. V lost 4 bases and J lost 7, with 13 bases in between. Germline assignment: CDR1 MGHRA and CDR2 YSYEKL. The CDR3 is CASSPTGKGEKLFF. The CDR3 nucleotides read TGCGCCAGCAGCCCAACAGGGAAAGGTGAAAAACTGTTTTTT.

The V and J genes are TRBV9 and TRBJ1-1; 10 bases map to TRBD1. CDR3 length equals 14 residues. Germline V gene lookup returns CDR1 SGDLS and CDR2 YYNGEE. J gave up 8 bases and V 4 bases, and 8 bases lay outside the gene matches. CDR3 residues: CASSPLGTGAEAFF. CDR3 DNA: TGTGCCAGCAGCCCCCTGGGGACAGGGGCCGAAGCTTTCTTT.

This chain links TRBV30 with TRBJ2-7; 9 bases are shared with TRBD2. V shed 2 bases, J shed 3 bases, and the junction held 2 bases outside the gene matches. The CDR3 loop spans 13 amino acids. Germline V gene lookup returns CDR1 GTSNPN and CDR2 SVGIG (reference sequence). CDR3 in DNA: TGTGCCTGGAGTCATAGCGGGAGCTACGAGCAGTACTTC. Its translation is CAWSHSGSYEQYF. The full variable domain, its missing parts supplied by reference TRBV30 and TRBJ2-7, is SQTIHQWPATLVQPVGSPLSLECTVEGTSNPNLYWYRQAAGRGLQLLFYSVGIGQISSEVPQNLSASRPQDRQFILSSKKLLLSDSGFYLCAWSHSGSYEQYFGPGTRLTVT.

This clone occurred many times. The rearrangement uses TRBV25-1 and TRBJ2-2; 10 bases agree with TRBD2. With 8 bases clipped from V and 5 bases from J, the junction kept 8 bases outside the gene matches. This CDR3 region has 15 residues. Looked up from germline, CDR1 is MGHDK and CDR2 is SYGVNS. CDR3 DNA: TGTGCCAGCGGAGCTGGGACTAGCGATACCGGGGAGCTGTTTTTT. Protein sequence: CASGAGTSDTGELFF.

This clone was found once. The chain joins TRBV2 to TRBJ2-5, with TRBD2 matching 11 bases. This CDR3 spans 17 amino acids. Germline loops: CDR1 SNHLY, CDR2 FYNNEI. With 2 bases clipped from V and 5 bases from J, the junction kept 10 bases outside the gene matches. This chain's CDR3 is CASSELAGGGRRETQYF. The CDR3 DNA reads as TGTGCCAGCAGTGAACTAGCGGGAGGAGGCCGGCGGGAGACCCAGTACTTC. Supplemented by reference TRBV2 and TRBJ2-5, the full variable domain reads EPEVTQTPSHQVTQMGQEVILRCVPISNHLYFYWYRQILGQKVEFLVSFYNNEISEKSEIFDDQFSVERPDGSNFTLKIRSTKLEDSAMYFCASSELAGGGRRETQYFGPGTRLLVL.

This chain uses TRBV7-2 with TRBJ1-1; no firm D call. The germline CDR1 and CDR2 sequences are SGHTA and FQGNSA. This CDR3 has 15 residues. With 5 bases removed from V and 5 bases from J, the gap between germline ends came to 18 bases. The CDR3: CASSPIGRGNTEAFF. The CDR3 DNA reads as TGTGCCAGCAGCCCAATCGGGCGGGGTAATACTGAAGCTTTCTTT. Combining the CDR3 with reference TRBV7-2 and TRBJ1-1 gives the whole variable domain GAGVSQSPSNKVTEKGKDVELRCDPISGHTALYWYRQSLGQGLEFLIYFQGNSAPDKSGLPSDRFSAERTGGSVSTLTIQRTQQEDSAVYLCASSPIGRGNTEAFFGQGTRLTVV.

The V and J genes are TRBV6-5 and TRBJ2-5; 9 nucleotides line up with TRBD2. The ends lost 7 bases at V and 1 base at J; junction bases unmatched: 4. Per the germline V gene, CDR1 is MNHEY and CDR2 is SVGAGI. This CDR3 is 14 amino acids long. The CDR3 loop is CASTTAGGQETQYF. The CDR3 DNA sequence: TGTGCCAGCACCACAGCGGGGGGCCAAGAGACCCAGTACTTC.

J is TRBJ1-2 and V is TRBV30, with 8 bases identical to TRBD1. The CDR3 extends over 12 amino acids. Per the germline V gene, CDR1 is GTSNPN and CDR2 is SVGIG (reference sequence). The CDR3 DNA sequence: TGTGGAGTTAGGACAGGGTCGGGCGGCTACACCTTC. This gives the protein CGVRTGSGGYTF. Full variable domain (missing parts from reference TRBV30 and TRBJ1-2): SQTIHQWPATLVQPVGSPLSLECTVEGTSNPNLYWYRQAAGRGLQLLFYSVGIGQISSEVPQNLSASRPQDRQFILSSKKLLLSDSGFYLCGVRTGSGGYTFGSGTRLTVV.

This clone was picked up a small number of times. The CDR3 reads CASSFLAYEQYF. DNA for the CDR3: TGTGCCAGCAGTTTCCTAGCTTACGAGCAGTACTTC. This chain uses TRBV28 with TRBJ2-7; the D gene is possibly TRBD2 (5 bases). The CDR3 contains 12 residues. Trimming took 3 bases from V and 4 from J, leaving 7 bases between them. Germline CDR1 reads MDHEN; CDR2 reads SYDVKM.

The chain couples TRBV28 to TRBJ1-4; D is uncertain. The CDR3 is 14 residues long. V lost 2 bases, J lost 3 bases, and 7 bases lay in between. Germline V gives CDR1 MDHEN, CDR2 SYDVKM. CDR3: CASSLTGPNEKLFF. In nucleotides, the CDR3 is TGTGCCAGCAGTTTAACGGGTCCTAATGAAAAACTGTTTTTT.

The rearrangement links TRBV27 to TRBJ2-1; TRBD2 matches 7 bases. This CDR3 is built from 16 residues. Trimming removed 2 bases from V and 4 bases from J; junction bases left unmatched: 8. Germline V lookup: CDR1 MNHEY, CDR2 SMNVEV (reference sequence). The CDR3 nucleotides are TGTGCCAGCAGTTTAGCCCGGGGTAGCGGGTACAATGAGCAGTTCTTC. Its protein is CASSLARGSGYNEQFF.

This clone appeared a few times. The V and J genes are TRBV7-9 and TRBJ1-3; perhaps TRBD1 as D (5 bases). CDR1 SEHNR and CDR2 FQNEAQ come from the germline V gene (reference sequence). The CDR3 is made up of 14 amino acids. Trimming removed 7 bases at V and 2 bases at J, with 12 bases between. This chain's CDR3 is CASNRDLTGNTIYF. The CDR3 nucleotides read TGTGCCAGCAACCGGGACTTAACTGGAAACACCATATATTTT.

This clone was picked up one time. The rearrangement joins TRBV6-6 to TRBJ1-5; tentatively, D is TRBD1 (5 bases). Germline values: CDR1 MNHNY, CDR2 SVGAGI (reference sequence). The CDR3 covers 15 residues. V lost 5 bases and J lost 7, with 18 bases in between. The CDR3 reads CASSGYSGGSQPQHF. CDR3 coding DNA: TGTGCCAGCAGTGGGTATAGCGGGGGGTCACAGCCCCAGCATTTT.

This chain connects TRBV18 to TRBJ2-1; 9 positions match TRBD2. V lost 0 bases to trimming and J lost 9 bases; unmatched junction nucleotides: 12. The CDR3 is made up of 17 amino acids. In germline, CDR1 is KGHSH, CDR2 LQKENI. CDR3 nucleotides: TGTGCCAGCTCACCACCTCTGGCGGGAGGGCCCGCCGCTGAGCAGTTCTTC. Amino acids: CASSPPLAGGPAAEQFF.

The V call is TRBV11-1, the J call TRBJ1-5; possibly TRBD1 for D (5 bases). The germline V gene has CDR1 SGHAT and CDR2 FQDESV (reference sequence). CDR3 length: 15 residues. The V end lost 1 base, the J end lost 0 bases, and 7 bases lay between the germline ends. The DNA of the CDR3 is TGTGCCAGCAGCTTAGGCGGGGCTAGCAATCAGCCCCAGCATTTT. Its protein is CASSLGGASNQPQHF.